Listed below are T cell receptor beta chains from one sample, sequenced in a study of HIV-infected patients and healthy controls. TCRdb re-derived calls from the 5' RACE reads in MiXCR, one entry per CDR3 protein. Among 50,000 to 80,000 distinct CDR3 sequences, approximately 21% were seen once, and the ten largest hold around 1.4%. The sample comprised CD4+ T cells from blood. The receptors were gathered from a human donor in good health. Each CDR3 is given with its conserved first and last residue. Fields, in order: D gene, J gene, V gene, clone size, CDR3 DNA, CDR3 protein. The D gene is left open where the match is weak. Rows may omit the clone size; those that give it use once, few, many or a size class.

D: .
J: TRBJ1-5
V: TRBV12-3/TRBV12-4
size: few
DNA: TGTGCCAGCAGCCCCGGAAGATCCTCTACCTATAGCAATCAGCCCCAGCATTTT
CDR3: CASSPGRSSTYSNQPQHF

D: .
J: TRBJ1-2
V: TRBV3-1
size: many
DNA: TGTGCCAGCAGCCAAGCTCAGGGGCCGGATGTCTTC
CDR3: CASSQAQGPDVF

D: .
J: TRBJ2-5
V: TRBV6-5
size: many
DNA: TGTGCCAGCAGTTACCGGGGGACGTACCAAGAGACCCAGTACTTC
CDR3: CASSYRGTYQETQYF

D: TRBD1
J: TRBJ1-1
V: TRBV29-1
size: .
DNA: TGCAGCGTTTCGGGACAGGGGGCTGGGACTGAAGCTTTCTTT
CDR3: CSVSGQGAGTEAFF

D: .
J: TRBJ1-6
V: TRBV6-5
size: many
DNA: TGTGCCAGCAGAGCCACAGTGCTCTATAATTCACCCCTCCACTTT
CDR3: CASRATVLYNSPLHF

D: TRBD1
J: TRBJ2-7
V: TRBV15
size: few
DNA: TGTGCCACCAGCAGCGGGACAGGGACCTACGAGCAGTACTTC
CDR3: CATSSGTGTYEQYF

D: .
J: TRBJ2-3
V: TRBV7-2
size: many
DNA: TGTGCCAGCCGCTTAGGTCTCTCCACAGATACGCAGTATTTT
CDR3: CASRLGLSTDTQYF

D: .
J: TRBJ1-2
V: TRBV10-3
size: many
DNA: TGTGCCATCAGTGAGTCAATGAGGGACGCCTATGGCTACACCTTC
CDR3: CAISESMRDAYGYTF

D: TRBD1
J: TRBJ1-1
V: TRBV18
size: many
DNA: TGTGCCAGCTCCCCCGGGAGACAGGGGAACACTGAAGCTTTCTTT
CDR3: CASSPGRQGNTEAFF

D: .
J: TRBJ1-1
V: TRBV18
size: few
DNA: TGTGCCAGCTCACCACCAGGCTTGTTGAACACTGAAGCTTTCTTT
CDR3: CASSPPGLLNTEAFF

D: .
J: TRBJ2-2
V: TRBV11-3
size: few
DNA: TGTGCCAGCAGCCTCCCCCAGCGCGTCCCCCCCGGGGAGCTGTTTTTT
CDR3: CASSLPQRVPPGELFF

D: .
J: TRBJ2-3
V: TRBV5-1
size: many
DNA: TGCGCCAGCAGCTTGGGAGGCATGACTAGCACAGATACGCAGTATTTT
CDR3: CASSLGGMTSTDTQYF

D: .
J: TRBJ2-7
V: TRBV12-3/TRBV12-4
size: few
DNA: TGTGCCAGCAGTTTCACAGGATTGACCTACGAGCAGTACTTC
CDR3: CASSFTGLTYEQYF

D: .
J: TRBJ1-2
V: TRBV6-6
size: few
DNA: TGTGCCAGCAGTTACGGGACACTTGCTAACTATGGCTACACCTTC
CDR3: CASSYGTLANYGYTF

D: .
J: TRBJ1-5
V: TRBV29-1
size: few
DNA: TGCAGCGTTGGGAAGGTATTTGAGCCCCAGCATTTT
CDR3: CSVGKVFEPQHF

D: .
J: TRBJ1-1
V: TRBV27
size: .
DNA: TGTGCCAGCAGTTCCCGACAGAAGAACACTGAAGCTTTCTTT
CDR3: CASSSRQKNTEAFF

D: TRBD2
J: TRBJ2-1
V: TRBV3-1
size: .
DNA: TGTGCCAGCAGCCCGGGACTACGAAACTACAATGAGCAGTTCTTC
CDR3: CASSPGLRNYNEQFF

D: .
J: TRBJ2-5
V: TRBV20-1
size: many
DNA: TGCAGTGCAAGGTACAGCAGACAAGAGACCCAGTACTTC
CDR3: CSARYSRQETQYF